These T cell receptor beta chains were read from a single sample in a study of cytomegalovirus exposure and HLA in healthy donors. Libraries were prepared by immunoSEQ multiplex PCR; TCRdb keeps only in-frame clonotypes and omits some of them. The data contain 90,000 to 100,000 clones, approximately 80% of them singletons. Input material: PBMCs. Receptors were obtained from a man aged 50-59 years in good health and CMV-seronegative. CDR3s leave out the opening cysteine and the closing phenylalanine or tryptophan.

AWSVGQEFGYT TRBJ1-2 TRBV30
ASSLGGGDQPQH TRBJ1-5 TRBV5-1
ASSFGSRGTSATDTQY TRBJ2-3 TRBV11-3
ASSQSGQGLNTEAF TRBJ1-1 TRBV14
ASSIGDSTNYGYT TRBJ1-2 TRBV19
ASSSSNIQETQY TRBJ2-5 TRBV7-9
ASLQDFLSYEQY TRBJ2-7 TRBV28
ASSPRGRALYEQY TRBJ2-7 TRBV19
ASSLPTGWGYT TRBJ1-2 TRBV28
ASSLGQRDPSYNEQF TRBJ2-1 TRBV5-1
ASSPRNTEAF TRBJ1-1 TRBV28
ASSFTSGSYEQY TRBJ2-7 TRBV27
AISGLGGDGYT TRBJ1-2 TRBV10-3
ASSSTYRGRGTEAF TRBJ1-1 TRBV28
ASSSSTGFYEQY TRBJ2-7 TRBV28
ASSPLSDDTAYEQY TRBJ2-7 TRBV18
VATSNTGELF TRBJ2-2 TRBV28
ASSYSGGGETQY TRBJ2-5 TRBV6-5
SVRTGGGNSPLH TRBJ1-6 TRBV29-1
ASSQEGALAEKLF TRBJ1-4 TRBV4-2
ASSRWTSGGYEQY NA TRBV4-2
ASSPRTGGMTEAF TRBJ1-1 TRBV7-2
ASSPSRDTQY TRBJ2-3 TRBV7-8
ASSEGGTLSGGGYT TRBJ1-2 TRBV6-1
ASSPTRQSNQPQH TRBJ1-5 TRBV6-5
ASSAAGGLAYEQY TRBJ2-7 TRBV28
ASSDGTSPNEQF TRBJ2-1 TRBV9
ASSIPSGTGRNEQY TRBJ2-7 TRBV28
ASSAGLASTQY TRBJ2-5 TRBV6-1
ASSLYSYEQY TRBJ2-7 TRBV7-2
ASNSYRVTYEQY TRBJ2-7 TRBV28
ASSLRTNSYEQY TRBJ2-7 TRBV5-1